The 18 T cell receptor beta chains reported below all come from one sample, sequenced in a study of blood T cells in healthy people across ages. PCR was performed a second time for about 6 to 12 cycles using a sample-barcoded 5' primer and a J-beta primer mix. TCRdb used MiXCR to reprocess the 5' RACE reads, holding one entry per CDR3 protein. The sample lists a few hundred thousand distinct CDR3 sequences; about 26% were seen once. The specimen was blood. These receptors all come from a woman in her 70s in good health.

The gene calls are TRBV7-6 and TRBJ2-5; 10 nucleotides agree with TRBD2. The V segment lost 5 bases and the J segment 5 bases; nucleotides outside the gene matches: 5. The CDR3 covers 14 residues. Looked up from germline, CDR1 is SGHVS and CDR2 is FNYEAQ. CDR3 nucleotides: TGTGCCAGCAGCCCTGTTAGCGGGGGGGAGACCCAGTACTTC. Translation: CASSPVSGGETQYF.

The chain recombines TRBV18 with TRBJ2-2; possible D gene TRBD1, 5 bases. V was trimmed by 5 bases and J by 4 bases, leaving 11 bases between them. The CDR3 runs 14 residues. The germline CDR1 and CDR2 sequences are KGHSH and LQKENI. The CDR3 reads CASSSLDSTGELFF. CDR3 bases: TGTGCCAGCTCATCTTTAGACAGCACCGGGGAGCTGTTTTTT. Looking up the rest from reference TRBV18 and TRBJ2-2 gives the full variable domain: NAGVMQNPRHLVRRRGQEARLRCSPMKGHSHVYWYRQLPEEGLKFMVYLQKENIIDESGMPKERFSAEFPKEGPSILRIQQVVRGDSAAYFCASSSLDSTGELFFGEGSRLTVL.

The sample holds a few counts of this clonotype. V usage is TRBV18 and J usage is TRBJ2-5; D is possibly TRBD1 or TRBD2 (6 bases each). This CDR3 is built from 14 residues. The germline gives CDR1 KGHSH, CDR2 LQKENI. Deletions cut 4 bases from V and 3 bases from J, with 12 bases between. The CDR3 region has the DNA TGTGCCAGCTCACAGCCGGGGGCCGAAGAGACCCAGTACTTC. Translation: CASSQPGAEETQYF.

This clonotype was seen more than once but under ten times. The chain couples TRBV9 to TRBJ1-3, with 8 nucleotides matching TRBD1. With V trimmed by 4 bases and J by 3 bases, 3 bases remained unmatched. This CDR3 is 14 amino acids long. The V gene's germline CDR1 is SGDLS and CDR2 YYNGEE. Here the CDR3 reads CASSTGTGGNTIYF. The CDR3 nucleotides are TGTGCCAGCAGCACGGGGACAGGTGGAAACACCATATATTTT.

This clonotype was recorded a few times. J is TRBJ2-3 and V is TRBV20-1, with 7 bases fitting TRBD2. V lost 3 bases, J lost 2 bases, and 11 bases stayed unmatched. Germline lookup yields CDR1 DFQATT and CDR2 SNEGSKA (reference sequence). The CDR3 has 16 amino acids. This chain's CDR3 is CSASLLGRGYTDTQYF. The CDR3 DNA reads TGCAGTGCTAGCTTACTAGGGAGGGGATACACAGATACGCAGTATTTT.

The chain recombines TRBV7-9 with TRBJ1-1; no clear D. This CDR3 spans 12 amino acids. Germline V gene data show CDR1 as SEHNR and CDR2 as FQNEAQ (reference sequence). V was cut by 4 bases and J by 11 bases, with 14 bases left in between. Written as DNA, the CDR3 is TGTGCCAGCAGCTCCGTGTTCGGGCCGGCTTTCTTT. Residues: CASSSVFGPAFF.

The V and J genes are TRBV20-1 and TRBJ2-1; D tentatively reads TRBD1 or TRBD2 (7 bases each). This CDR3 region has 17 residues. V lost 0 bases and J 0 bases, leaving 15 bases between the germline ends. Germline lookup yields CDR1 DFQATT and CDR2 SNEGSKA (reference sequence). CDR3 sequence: CSAREERGQSSYNEQFF. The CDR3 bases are TGCAGTGCTAGAGAGGAGCGGGGACAGAGCTCCTACAATGAGCAGTTCTTC.

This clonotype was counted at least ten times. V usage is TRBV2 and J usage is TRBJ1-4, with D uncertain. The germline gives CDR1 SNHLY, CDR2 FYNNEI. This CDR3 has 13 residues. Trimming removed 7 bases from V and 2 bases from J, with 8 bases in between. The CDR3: CASNFGTNEKLFF. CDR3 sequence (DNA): TGTGCCAGCAATTTTGGGACTAATGAAAAACTGTTTTTT.

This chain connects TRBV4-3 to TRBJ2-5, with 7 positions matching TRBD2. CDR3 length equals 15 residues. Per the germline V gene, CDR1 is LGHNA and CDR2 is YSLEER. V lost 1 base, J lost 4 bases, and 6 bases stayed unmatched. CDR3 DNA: TGCGCCAGCAGCCAAGTGGCGGGGGATTCAGAGACCCAGTACTTC. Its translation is CASSQVAGDSETQYF.

The CDR3 DNA reads as TGCGCCAGCAGCCCGGATCTAGCGGGAGACGATACGCAGTATTTT. Amino acids: CASSPDLAGDDTQYF. This chain links TRBV5-1 with TRBJ2-3; TRBD2 aligns across 10 bases. Looked up from germline, CDR1 is SGHRS and CDR2 is YFSETQ. This CDR3 is 15 amino acids long. The V segment lost 4 bases and the J segment 6 bases; nucleotides outside the gene matches: 8.

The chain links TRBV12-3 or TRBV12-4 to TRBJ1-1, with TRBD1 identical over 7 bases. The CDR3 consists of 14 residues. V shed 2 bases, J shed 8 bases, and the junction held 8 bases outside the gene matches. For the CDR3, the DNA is TGTGCCAGCAGTTTAAGTGGGAGGGGGCCCGAAGCTTTCTTT. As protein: CASSLSGRGPEAFF.

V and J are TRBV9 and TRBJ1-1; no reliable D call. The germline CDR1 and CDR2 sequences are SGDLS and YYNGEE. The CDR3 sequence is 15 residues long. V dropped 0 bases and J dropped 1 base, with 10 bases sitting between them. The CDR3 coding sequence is TGTGCCAGCAGCGTAGATCTTAAGGGGAACACTGAAGCTTTCTTT. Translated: CASSVDLKGNTEAFF.

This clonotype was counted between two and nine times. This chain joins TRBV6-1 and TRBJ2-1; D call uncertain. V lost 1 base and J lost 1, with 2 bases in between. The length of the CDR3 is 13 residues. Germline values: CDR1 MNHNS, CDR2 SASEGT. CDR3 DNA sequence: TGTGCCAGCAGTGAAGTATCCTACAATGAGCAGTTCTTC. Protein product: CASSEVSYNEQFF.

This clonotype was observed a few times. CDR3 bases: TGTGCCGGCGAGACAGGCGGTGTCGCAGATACGCAGTATTTT. Translation gives CAGETGGVADTQYF. The chain has TRBV25-1 and TRBJ2-3; possibly TRBD1 for D (6 bases). This CDR3 contains 14 residues. Per the germline V gene, CDR1 is MGHDK and CDR2 is SYGVNS. V was clipped by 11 bases and J by 4 bases, with 19 bases between them.

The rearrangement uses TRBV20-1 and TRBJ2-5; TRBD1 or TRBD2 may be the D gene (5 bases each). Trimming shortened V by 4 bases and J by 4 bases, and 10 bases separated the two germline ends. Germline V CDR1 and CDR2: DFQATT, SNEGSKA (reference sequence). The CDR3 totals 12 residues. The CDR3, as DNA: TGCAGTGCTAACCCGAGGGGAGAGACCCAGTACTTC. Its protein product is CSANPRGETQYF.

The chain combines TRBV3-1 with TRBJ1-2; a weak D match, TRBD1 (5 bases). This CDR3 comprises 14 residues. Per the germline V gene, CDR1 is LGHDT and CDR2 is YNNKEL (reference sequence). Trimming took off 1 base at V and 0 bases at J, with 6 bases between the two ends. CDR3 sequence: CASSQGTSNYGYTF. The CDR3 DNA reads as TGTGCCAGCAGCCAAGGGACATCTAACTATGGCTACACCTTC.

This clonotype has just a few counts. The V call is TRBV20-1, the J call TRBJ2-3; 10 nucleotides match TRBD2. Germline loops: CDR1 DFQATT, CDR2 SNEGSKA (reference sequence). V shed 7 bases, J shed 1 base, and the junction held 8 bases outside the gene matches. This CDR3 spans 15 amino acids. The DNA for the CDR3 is TGCAGTGGTCTAGGAGGGACTAGCGGCACAGATACGCAGTATTTT. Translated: CSGLGGTSGTDTQYF.

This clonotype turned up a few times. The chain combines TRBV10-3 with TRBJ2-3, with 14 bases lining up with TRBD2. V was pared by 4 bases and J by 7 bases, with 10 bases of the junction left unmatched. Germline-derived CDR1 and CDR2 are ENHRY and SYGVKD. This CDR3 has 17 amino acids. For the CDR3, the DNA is TGTGCCATCAGTGCGACCGCCGGGACTAGCGGGGGACATACGCAGTATTTT. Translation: CAISATAGTSGGHTQYF.